Listed here is a single T cell receptor (beta chain). In the study's own analysis: From reference gene primer amplification, estimates of nucleated cell counts were derived. Repertoires were generated with immunoSEQ multiplex PCR, while TCRdb's copy carries only in-frame clones and drops some. The V and J calls and clone size were taken over from that table, and D and trimming were inferred from the DNA. The table has fewer than 450,000 clones, over 80% seen once. Trimming at V came to 3 bases and at J to 2 bases, leaving 3 bases not matched to a gene. Germline CDR1 is WNHNN and CDR2 is SYGVQD (reference sequence). CDR3 size: 15 residues. This sample is part of a study of blood T cell repertoires in COVID-19. Across the whole study: T cells, B-cell-depleted T cells, or PBMCs supplied cDNA or gDNA.

The Seattle patients joined while their infection was active and were tracked longitudinally afterward. The source is a woman aged 45-60 years with COVID-19, enrolled during active disease. The chain has TRBV10-1 and TRBJ2-3; 9 positions match TRBD2. Sequenced material: peripheral blood. DNA for the CDR3: TGCGCCAGCAGTGATAGACTAGCGGACACAGATACGCAGTATTTT. Residues: CASSDRLADTDTQYF.